Following are 28 T cell receptor beta chains from one sample sequenced in a study of control samples from healthy donors and cancer patients. The table came from immunoSEQ multiplex PCR; TCRdb's copy has only in-frame clones and leaves some out. The sample yields 150,000 to 200,000 clones, around 94% seen once. Sequencing was carried out using blood. These receptors came from a man under 40 in good health.

CDR3 amino acids: CASSPGGAYYNEQFF. CDR3 DNA: TGTGCCAGTAGTCCCGGAGGGGCGTATTACAATGAGCAGTTCTTC. The gene calls are TRBV19 and TRBJ2-1; weak D call: TRBD2 (6 bases). Germline assignment: CDR1 LNHDA and CDR2 SQIVND (reference sequence). This CDR3 spans 15 amino acids. V was pared by 5 bases and J by 4 bases, with 15 bases between.

This clone was counted between two and nine times. V gene TRBV6-1 combines with J gene TRBJ2-2; D remains unclear. Germline V gene lookup returns CDR1 MNHNS and CDR2 SASEGT. The CDR3 extends over 16 amino acids. The V end was cut by 2 bases, the J end by 0 bases, with 10 bases between. The CDR3 protein is CASSELGIANTGELFF. The CDR3 bases are TGTGCCAGCAGTGAATTGGGGATAGCGAACACCGGGGAGCTGTTTTTT.

Here the CDR3 reads CASSPQTVIGEAFF. In DNA, the CDR3 is TGTGCCAGCTCACCTCAGACTGTAATCGGTGAAGCTTTCTTT. The chain has TRBV18 and TRBJ1-1; D uncertain. Germline V gene lookup returns CDR1 KGHSH and CDR2 LQKENI. The CDR3 extends over 14 amino acids. Between the trimmed V and J ends, which lost 3 bases and 7 bases, there was a span of 15 bases.

This chain links TRBV9 with TRBJ2-1; D could derive from TRBD1 or TRBD2 (5 bases each). This CDR3 contains 17 residues. Deletions cut 0 bases from V and 3 bases from J, with 16 bases between. Looked up from germline, CDR1 is SGDLS and CDR2 is YYNGEE. The CDR3 loop is CASSVGASPGGYNEQFF. CDR3 in DNA: TGTGCCAGCAGCGTAGGGGCGTCCCCTGGGGGCTACAATGAGCAGTTCTTC.

The chain joins TRBV24-1 to TRBJ2-3; D unclear. The germline V gene has CDR1 KGHDR and CDR2 SFDVKD. Trimming removed 4 bases from V and 0 bases from J, with 7 bases in between. This CDR3 region has 14 residues. This CDR3 reads CATSETSSTDTQYF. In DNA form, the CDR3 reads TGTGCCACCAGTGAGACGTCTAGCACAGATACGCAGTATTTT.

The chain joins TRBV7-2 to TRBJ2-1, with D hard to call. V gave up 3 bases and J gave up 2 bases, with 11 bases separating them. Germline CDR1 and CDR2: SGHTA and FQGNSA. The CDR3 consists of 15 residues. The CDR3 nucleotides read TGTGCCAGCAGCTTCGATTGGCTAGCCTACAATGAGCAGTTCTTC. Translating it yields CASSFDWLAYNEQFF.

The V gene is TRBV27, the J gene TRBJ1-4, with unresolved D. V lost 7 bases to trimming and J lost 8 bases, with 11 bases between them. The length of the CDR3 is 12 residues. The V gene's germline CDR1 is MNHEY and CDR2 SMNVEV (reference sequence). In nucleotides, the CDR3 is TGTGCCAGCACCCCCCCCCGCGAAAAACTGTTTTTT. Its protein product is CASTPPREKLFF.

The genes are TRBV10-2 and TRBJ1-1, with a weak D call TRBD1 (6 bases). V lost 3 bases to trimming and J lost 2 bases, with 19 bases between them. CDR1 and CDR2 from the germline V gene are WSHSY and SAAADI. The CDR3 is made up of 17 amino acids. CDR3 nucleotide sequence: TGCGCCAGCAGTGACTTTCCCACGGGGGCGATTAACACTGAAGCTTTCTTT. Translated, it gives CASSDFPTGAINTEAFF.

In its sample, this clone was seen once. Other DNA sequences in the sample encode the same CDR3. The rearrangement joins TRBV5-4 to TRBJ2-2; TRBD2 agrees at 7 bases. After removal of 1 base from V and 2 bases from J, the junction contained 5 bases not matched to a gene. Germline V gene data show CDR1 as SGHNT and CDR2 as YYREEE (reference sequence). This CDR3 has 16 amino acids. CDR3 amino acids: CASSLWRGTNTGELFF. The CDR3 DNA reads TGTGCCAGCAGCTTGTGGCGGGGGACCAACACCGGGGAGCTGTTTTTT.

This chain links TRBV15 with TRBJ2-3; 7 positions agree with TRBD2. Germline assignment: CDR1 LNHNV and CDR2 YYDKDF (reference sequence). The junction had 8 bases not matched to a gene; V was cut back by 5 bases and J by 6 bases. The CDR3 contains 14 residues. The DNA of the CDR3 is TGTGCCACCAGCGGGGGGGAAGAGGCGGATACGCAGTATTTT. Protein sequence: CATSGGEEADTQYF.

This chain uses TRBV19 with TRBJ1-6; 8 bases map to TRBD1. CDR1 and CDR2 (germline): LNHDA, SQIVND (reference sequence). After removal of 5 bases from V and 1 base from J, the junction contained 1 base not matched to a gene. This CDR3 is 15 amino acids long. CDR3 coding DNA: TGTGCCAGTAGTGACAGGGGTTCCTATAATTCACCCCTCCACTTT. Its protein is CASSDRGSYNSPLHF.

The chain employs TRBV28 and TRBJ1-2, with a weak D call TRBD1 (6 bases). Trimming stripped 10 bases from V and 2 bases from J, with 14 bases between. Germline V lookup: CDR1 MDHEN, CDR2 SYDVKM. This CDR3 spans 13 amino acids. As DNA, the CDR3 is TGTGCCACTCGGGGGGCGAAAAACTATGGCTACACCTTC. Its translation is CATRGAKNYGYTF.

V usage is TRBV11-3 and J usage is TRBJ1-1, with TRBD1 matching 7 bases. J lost 5 bases, V lost 0 bases, and 0 bases had no gene match. Germline V gene lookup returns CDR1 SGHNT and CDR2 YENEEA. CDR3 size: 13 residues. CDR3 in amino acids: CASSLETGTEAFF. CDR3 nucleotide sequence: TGTGCCAGCAGCTTAGAGACAGGGACTGAAGCTTTCTTT.

The chain recombines TRBV6-5 with TRBJ2-7; TRBD1 might be the D (9 bases). The V gene's germline CDR1 is MNHEY and CDR2 SVGAGI. The CDR3 is made up of 15 amino acids. Trimming left V 1 base short and J 7 bases short, with 17 bases between. The CDR3 coding sequence is TGTGCCAGCAGTTACTTGCGCGGGGGGACAGGGGAGCAGTACTTC. Its translation is CASSYLRGGTGEQYF.

This clone was recorded once. The chain uses TRBV5-1 and TRBJ2-1; no clear D. CDR3 size: 16 residues. Germline V gene lookup returns CDR1 SGHRS and CDR2 YFSETQ. Deletions cut 1 base from V and 0 bases from J, with 11 bases between. Here the CDR3 DNA reads TGCGCCAGCAGCTTGACTGGTAGGAGCTCCTACAATGAGCAGTTCTTC. Protein: CASSLTGRSSYNEQFF.

Comment on this clone: Other DNA sequences within the sample encode an identical CDR3. This chain joins TRBV27 and TRBJ2-7, with no clear D. Deletions cut 0 bases from V and 2 bases from J, with 8 bases between. In germline, CDR1 is MNHEY, CDR2 SMNVEV (reference sequence). This CDR3 contains 14 residues. The CDR3 region is CASSLSSIPYEQYF. Written as DNA, the CDR3 is TGTGCCAGCAGTTTATCGTCCATACCCTACGAGCAGTACTTC.

The genes are TRBV6-5 and TRBJ2-5; the D call may be TRBD1 or TRBD2 (5 bases each). CDR3 size: 13 residues. V was trimmed by 10 bases and J by 4 bases, leaving 16 bases between them. Germline V lookup: CDR1 MNHEY, CDR2 SVGAGI. In nucleotides, the CDR3 is TGTGCCACTAACCGGGACCCCCGAGAGACCCAGTACTTC. It specifies CATNRDPRETQYF.

The CDR3 DNA reads as TGTGCCACCAGTGACCAAGCTCCGGGAGGCCGCGCGGAGGAGACCCAGTACTTC. Amino acid sequence: CATSDQAPGGRAEETQYF. The rearrangement links TRBV24-1 to TRBJ2-5, with 7 bases lining up with TRBD2. The CDR3 is 18 residues long. V shed 4 bases, J shed 5 bases, and the junction held 18 bases outside the gene matches. Germline CDR1 is KGHDR and CDR2 is SFDVKD.

The V and J genes are TRBV5-1 and TRBJ2-5; D might be TRBD2 (6 bases). There are 14 residues in the CDR3. V was pared by 0 bases and J by 4 bases, with 10 bases between. The V gene's germline CDR1 is SGHRS and CDR2 YFSETQ. The CDR3 here is CASSLGGRTETQYF. DNA of the CDR3: TGCGCCAGCAGCTTGGGTGGGAGGACAGAGACCCAGTACTTC.

The V gene is TRBV19, the J gene TRBJ1-3, with no clear D. The CDR3 is made up of 13 amino acids. The ends were cut back, 4 bases at V and 3 bases at J, with 7 bases in the middle. Germline CDR1 reads LNHDA; CDR2 reads SQIVND (reference sequence). The CDR3 sequence: CASSRVDGNTIYF. The DNA for the CDR3 is TGTGCCAGTAGTAGGGTGGATGGAAACACCATATATTTT.

This clone was recorded at least ten times. The chain joins TRBV10-3 to TRBJ2-7, with D hard to call. With 4 bases removed from V and 3 bases from J, the gap between germline ends came to 16 bases. The V gene's germline CDR1 is ENHRY and CDR2 SYGVKD. This CDR3 contains 15 residues. CDR3 in amino acids: CAISGRLFGRYEQYF. CDR3 sequence (DNA): TGTGCCATCAGTGGCAGGTTATTTGGTCGCTACGAGCAGTACTTC.

The chain has TRBV5-1 and TRBJ2-7; 9 positions agree with TRBD1. This CDR3 contains 14 residues. CDR1 SGHRS and CDR2 YFSETQ come from the germline V gene. V shed 4 bases, J shed 2 bases, and the junction held 4 bases outside the gene matches. For the CDR3, the DNA is TGCGCCAGCAGCACCGGGACAGGGACCTACGAGCAGTACTTC. Protein product: CASSTGTGTYEQYF.

The gene calls are TRBV9 and TRBJ2-3, with 8 bases matching TRBD2. Germline V gives CDR1 SGDLS, CDR2 YYNGEE. The CDR3 runs to 15 residues. With 6 bases clipped from V and 1 base from J, the junction kept 7 bases outside the gene matches. The CDR3 coding sequence is TGTGCCAGCACCCATGGCGGGGGGCGCACAGATACGCAGTATTTT. As protein: CASTHGGGRTDTQYF.

This rearrangement joins TRBV28 to TRBJ1-5; D unresolved. CDR1 is MDHEN and CDR2 is SYDVKM in the germline V gene. This CDR3 spans 12 amino acids. The V gene lost 2 bases and the J gene lost 3 bases, with 2 bases spanning the gap. The CDR3 coding sequence is TGTGCCAGCAGTTTAGCCAATCAGCCCCAGCATTTT. It is translated as CASSLANQPQHF.

This clone came up once. V and J are TRBV7-9 and TRBJ1-4, with a possible D match to TRBD1 (5 bases). V was pared by 5 bases and J by 7 bases, with 11 bases between. The CDR3 is 13 amino acids. Germline CDR1 is SEHNR and CDR2 is FQNEAQ (reference sequence). This CDR3 reads CASSTPGAEKLFF. CDR3 bases: TGTGCCAGCAGCACCCCCGGGGCTGAAAAACTGTTTTTT. Based on the CDR3 plus reference TRBV7-9 and TRBJ1-4, the full variable domain is DTGVSQNPRHKITKRGQNVTFRCDPISEHNRLYWYRQTLGQGPEFLTYFQNEAQLEKSRLLSDRFSAERPKGSFSTLEIQRTEQGDSAMYLCASSTPGAEKLFFGSGTQLSVL.

V gene TRBV4-1 combines with J gene TRBJ1-5; D gene unclear. CDR1 MGHRA and CDR2 YSYEKL come from the germline V gene. CDR3 length: 13 residues. Trimming removed 3 bases at V and 5 bases at J, with 8 bases between. The CDR3, as DNA: TGCGCCAGCAGCCATGATCGATATCAGCCCCAGCATTTT. It specifies CASSHDRYQPQHF.

The J gene is TRBJ1-1, the V gene TRBV30; no definite D call. The germline V gene has CDR1 GTSNPN and CDR2 SVGIG (reference sequence). V was cut by 4 bases and J by 5 bases, with 14 bases left in between. The CDR3 covers 13 residues. CDR3 DNA sequence: TGTGCCTGGACCATCCTCCACGGAACTGAAGCTTTCTTT. Residues: CAWTILHGTEAFF.

Written as DNA, the CDR3 is TGTGCCAGCAGTTTAGCAGTGAGCACCGGGGAGCTGTTTTTT. It encodes CASSLAVSTGELFF. The chain links TRBV27 to TRBJ2-2, with D unresolved. The germline V and J ends were trimmed by 2 bases and 4 bases, with 8 bases remaining between them. CDR3 length equals 14 residues. Germline-derived CDR1 and CDR2 are MNHEY and SMNVEV (reference sequence).